The sequence of this T cell receptor (beta chain) was determined in a study of blood T cell repertoires in COVID-19. Looking at the study overall: The cDNA or gDNA used as material had been derived from T cells, B-cell-depleted T cells, or PBMCs.

Germline V CDR1 and CDR2: PRHDT, FYEKMQ (reference sequence). The V end was cut by 5 bases, the J end by 3 bases, with 16 bases between. CDR3 length: 15 residues. As processed by the authors: Amplified reference gene primers provided the basis for estimating nucleated cell counts. TCRdb's copy holds only in-frame clones and misses some; the assay was immunoSEQ multiplex PCR. V and J calls and clone size are copied from that table; D and trimming were computed from the DNA. The sample contains roughly 120,000 clones, around nine tenths of which appear only once. This chain uses TRBV13 with TRBJ1-1, with D perhaps matching TRBD1 (5 bases). Sequenced: peripheral blood. This TCR derives from a man aged 40-49 years with acute or convalescent COVID-19. The CDR3 loop is CASSPRGWPDTEAFF. The CDR3 region has the DNA TGTGCCAGCAGCCCAAGGGGATGGCCGGACACTGAAGCTTTCTTT.